These 7 T cell receptor beta chains were sequenced from one sample in a study of metastatic and nonmetastatic thyroid tumors. TCRdb re-called the PCR reads with MiXCR. The table has tens of thousands of clones, 10% to 15% seen once. Before thyroid surgery, none of the patients had received any treatment. Sequencing used blood. These receptors originate from a female donor with papillary thyroid cancer or a benign thyroid nodule (not recorded which). Some clones in this sample may be carry-over from other donors' samples.

In this sample, this clone turned up many times. The gene calls are TRBV6-1 and TRBJ1-1; D uncertain. Trimming took 7 bases from V and 5 from J, leaving 14 bases between them. The germline V gene has CDR1 MNHNS and CDR2 SASEGT. The CDR3 totals 13 residues. CDR3 in amino acids: CASTAGWRTEAFF. The CDR3, as DNA: TGTGCCAGCACCGCTGGTTGGCGAACTGAAGCTTTCTTT.

At least ten counts were recorded for this clone. This sequence joins TRBV7-9 and TRBJ2-5, with 9 bases lining up with TRBD2. The CDR3 runs 15 residues. Unmatched junction bases numbered 6, after V lost 2 bases and J lost 5 bases. CDR1 and CDR2 (germline): SEHNR, FQNEAQ (reference sequence). The CDR3 loop is CASSLRRGGRETQYF. CDR3 nucleotide sequence: TGTGCCAGCAGCTTACGGCGGGGGGGCAGGGAGACCCAGTACTTC.

This clone was picked up many times. V and J are TRBV7-3 and TRBJ2-1; 9 nucleotides agree with TRBD2. Germline loops: CDR1 SGHTA, CDR2 FQGTGA. The CDR3 runs to 15 residues. The ends lost 3 bases at V and 4 bases at J; junction bases unmatched: 4. The CDR3 DNA is TGTGCCAGCAGCTTTAGCGGGAGCGGGTACAATGAGCAGTTCTTC. Protein sequence: CASSFSGSGYNEQFF. Full variable domain (remainder filled in from reference TRBV7-3 and TRBJ2-1): GAGVSQTPSNKVTEKGKYVELRCDPISGHTALYWYRQSLGQGPEFLIYFQGTGAADDSGLPNDRFFAVRPEGSVSTLKIQRTERGDSAVYLCASSFSGSGYNEQFFGPGTRLTVL.

This clone was picked up a small number of times. The chain links TRBV5-4 to TRBJ1-2; 10 positions match TRBD1. The V segment lost 9 bases and the J segment 5 bases; nucleotides outside the gene matches: 10. Germline V gene lookup returns CDR1 SGHNT and CDR2 YYREEE (reference sequence). The length of the CDR3 is 14 residues. The CDR3 sequence is CATRGQGEVYGYTF. In nucleotides, the CDR3 is TGTGCCACCCGTGGACAGGGGGAAGTATATGGCTACACCTTC.

This clone was observed at least ten times. The rearrangement uses TRBV10-3 and TRBJ1-6, with a possible D match to TRBD1 (5 bases). The germline V gene has CDR1 ENHRY and CDR2 SYGVKD. V gave up 7 bases and J gave up 8 bases, with 15 bases separating them. The CDR3 runs to 14 residues. The DNA for the CDR3 is TGTGCCATCACCCAAAGACAGTCCGATTCACCCCTCCACTTT. Translating gives CAITQRQSDSPLHF.

This clone has a count of ten or more. This chain connects TRBV2 to TRBJ2-2; D is uncertain. V lost 6 bases to trimming and J lost 6 bases, with 5 bases between them. This CDR3 contains 11 residues. Looked up from germline, CDR1 is SNHLY and CDR2 is FYNNEI. CDR3 DNA sequence: TGTGCCAGCAGGACCGCCGGGGAGCTGTTTTTT. This translates into CASRTAGELFF.

This clone was picked up many times. The chain combines TRBV27 with TRBJ2-3; 9 nucleotides agree with TRBD1. The CDR3 is 16 amino acids. Per germline, CDR1 MNHEY and CDR2 SMNVEV (reference sequence). Germline trimming cut 3 bases from V and 3 bases from J; bases unmatched to any gene: 7. The CDR3 DNA reads TGTGCCAGCAGTTTCCAGGGACAGGGAGTTACAGATACGCAGTATTTT. Its translation is CASSFQGQGVTDTQYF.